The subject of this entry is one T cell receptor (beta chain). What it binds is unknown. Libraries were prepared by immunoSEQ multiplex PCR; TCRdb keeps only in-frame clonotypes and omits some of them. The sample records about 84,000 clones, roughly 80% being singletons. Germline CDR1 and CDR2: SGHVS and FNYEAQ. V lost 5 bases, J lost 4 bases, and 4 bases stayed unmatched. The CDR3 consists of 15 residues. This sample is drawn from a study of PD-1 blockade in mismatch repair-deficient tumors. Study conclusions and caveats: Rapid post-treatment expansion, then contraction, generally preceding radiologic response, marked tumor-resident clones.

PCR or immunohistochemistry showed mismatch repair deficiency in every enrolled patient. The TCR-sequenced patients were a few responders to pembrolizumab. Sequences were derived from peripheral blood, sampled 12 weeks after starting pembrolizumab. This receptor was obtained from an adult with mismatch repair-deficient cancer. The V call is TRBV7-6, the J call TRBJ2-1, with TRBD2 identical over 11 bases. The CDR3 loop reads CASSVLAGAYNEQFF. CDR3 DNA sequence: TGTGCCAGCAGCGTACTAGCGGGGGCTTACAATGAGCAGTTCTTC. Supplemented by reference TRBV7-6 and TRBJ2-1, the full variable domain reads GAGVSQSPRYKVTKRGQDVALRCDPISGHVSLYWYRQALGQGPEFLTYFNYEAQQDKSGLPNDRFSAERPEGSISTLTIQRTEQRDSAMYRCASSVLAGAYNEQFFGPGTRLTVL.